This TCR beta chain was sequenced in a study of blood T cell repertoires in COVID-19. In germline, CDR1 is SGHRS, CDR2 YFSETQ. With 4 bases clipped from V and 4 bases from J, the junction kept 5 bases outside the gene matches. CDR3 length: 15 residues. TCRdb's copy holds only in-frame clones and misses some; the assay was immunoSEQ multiplex PCR. The table shows about 330,000 clones, with approximately 88% occurring only once. This chain links TRBV5-1 with TRBJ2-2; 9 bases fit TRBD1. This clonotype originated in a man between 25 and 39 years old who had recovered from COVID-19. Sequenced sample: PBMCs or T cells enriched from blood (not recorded which). CDR3 nucleotides: TGCGCCAGCAGCGGTACAGGGGGCGTCACCGGGGAGCTGTTTTTT. The encoded protein is CASSGTGGVTGELFF. Full variable domain (rest looked up from reference TRBV5-1 and TRBJ2-2): KAGVTQTPRYLIKTRGQQVTLSCSPISGHRSVSWYQQTPGQGLQFLFEYFSETQRNKGNFPGRFSGRQFSNSRSEMNVSTLELGDSALYLCASSGTGGVTGELFFGEGSRLTVL.